A selection of T cell receptor beta chains follows, all from one sample in a study of early T cells in non-severe SARS-CoV-2 infection. TCRdb called the 5' RACE reads again in MiXCR, with one record for every CDR3 protein. The sample shows some 22,000 distinct CDR3 sequences, under 4.5% of them seen only once. Sequencing input: whole blood. These receptors came from an adult who was a healthcare worker with PCR-confirmed SARS-CoV-2 infection or an uninfected control (not recorded which). The CDR3 runs from the conserved cysteine through the conserved F or W. Each record gives: J gene, clone size, D gene, V gene, CDR3 DNA, CDR3 protein. A D gene is named only where the DNA matches it firmly. A row's size may be missing; if present it is once, few, many or a size class.

TRBJ2-7,few,.,TRBV5-6,TGTGCCAGCAGCTTGGGGCCCGACGGGGTGGGCGAGCAGTACTTC,CASSLGPDGVGEQYF
TRBJ2-2,.,.,TRBV29-1,TGCAGCGTTGAGGGCCAGAACACCGGGGAGCTGTTTTTT,CSVEGQNTGELFF
TRBJ2-4,few,TRBD1,TRBV12-3/TRBV12-4,TGTGCCAGCAGTTTTATCAGGGGGCAGGAAAACATTCAGTACTTC,CASSFIRGQENIQYF
TRBJ2-4,many,.,TRBV5-1,TGCGCCAGCAGCTTGCCGGATACCAAAAACATTCAGTACTTC,CASSLPDTKNIQYF
TRBJ2-7,many,.,TRBV5-6,TGTGCCAGCAGCTTTGGCCCCACGGGCTCCTACGAGCAGTACTTC,CASSFGPTGSYEQYF
TRBJ1-1,few,.,TRBV29-1,TGCAGCGCTCCCGGGGAGGGCGCTGAAGCTTTCTTT,CSAPGEGAEAFF
TRBJ2-1,many,.,TRBV20-1,TGCAGTGCCAGGAGAAGGGGGTCCTACAATGAGCAGTTCTTC,CSARRRGSYNEQFF
TRBJ2-7,many,.,TRBV20-1,TGCAGTGCTACCGAGGAGGGCTACGAGCAGTACTTC,CSATEEGYEQYF
TRBJ2-6,many,.,TRBV7-2,TGTGCCAGCAGCGAGCCCTACTCTGGGGCCAACGTCCTGACTTTC,CASSEPYSGANVLTF
TRBJ1-3,medium-sized,TRBD1,TRBV20-1,TGCAGTGCTTCCCAGGGGGACGGTGGAAACACCATATATTTT,CSASQGDGGNTIYF
TRBJ1-1,many,.,TRBV18,TGTGCCAGCTCACGCGACAACTCGAACACTGAAGCTTTCTTT,CASSRDNSNTEAFF
TRBJ1-1,many,TRBD1,TRBV12-5,TGTGCTAGTGGTTTGCTTACACAGGGGACTGAAGCTTTCTTT,CASGLLTQGTEAFF
TRBJ1-2,.,TRBD1,TRBV3-1,TGTGCCAGCAGTTCCGGACAGGCACCGGGCTACACCTTC,CASSSGQAPGYTF
TRBJ2-7,few,TRBD2,TRBV13,TGTGCCAGCAGCTTAGATGGGCGGGGGAGCTCCTACGAGCAGTACTTC,CASSLDGRGSSYEQYF
TRBJ2-7,.,.,TRBV3-1,TGTGCCAGCAGCCCACTCGGTTTTGGGGATCGCGAGCAGTACTTC,CASSPLGFGDREQYF
TRBJ2-3,many,TRBD2,TRBV4-1,TGCGCCAGCAGCCCCTTAGCGGGGGGGCCAGATACGCAGTATTTT,CASSPLAGGPDTQYF
TRBJ2-7,many,TRBD1,TRBV7-8,TGTGCCAGCAGCCCGGACAGGGGCTACGAGCAGTACTTC,CASSPDRGYEQYF
TRBJ2-2,many,.,TRBV10-3,TGTGCCATCAAGGGTTTGGGCGGGGAGCTGTTTTTT,CAIKGLGGELFF
TRBJ1-1,many,.,TRBV20-1,TGCAGTGTCCGGGGGCAGTCGAACACTGAAGCTTTCTTT,CSVRGQSNTEAFF
TRBJ2-3,many,TRBD2,TRBV28,TGTGCCAGCAGTCGGACTAGCGGTGAGGATACGCAGTATTTT,CASSRTSGEDTQYF
TRBJ2-1,many,.,TRBV7-8,TGTGCCAGCAGCACCCGTCCCGAGGGGGGCCAGTACAATGAGCAGTTCTTC,CASSTRPEGGQYNEQFF
TRBJ2-5,many,.,TRBV2,TGTGCCAGCAGTGAAGGGACCCAGTACTTC,CASSEGTQYF
TRBJ2-4,medium-sized,TRBD2,TRBV7-2,TGTGCCAGCAGCTTAGGTGGTCCGCGGGGGACCCCAGCCAAAAACATTCAGTACTTC,CASSLGGPRGTPAKNIQYF
TRBJ2-3,few,.,TRBV5-1,TGCGCCAGCAGCTTGCACGGGTACACAGATACGCAGTATTTT,CASSLHGYTDTQYF
TRBJ1-4,few,TRBD1,TRBV20-1,TGCAGTGCTCTATACGGGACAGCTTATAATGAAAAACTGTTTTTT,CSALYGTAYNEKLFF
TRBJ2-2,many,.,TRBV27,TGTGCCAGCAGTTCCTATGGGGCGAACACCGGGGAGCTGTTTTTT,CASSSYGANTGELFF
TRBJ2-1,many,TRBD1,TRBV11-2,TGTGCCAGCAGCTCCCGGGACAGGGGGAATGAGCAGTTCTTC,CASSSRDRGNEQFF